This T cell receptor beta chain was recovered during a study of blood T cells in healthy people across ages. Broader study findings: Unknown CMV status may confound age-related changes in expanded clones.

A second PCR, run for about 7 to 11 cycles, used a sample-barcoded 5' primer plus a J-beta primer mix. From each sample, at least 2.5 million paired-end reads containing CDR3 were obtained. In TCRdb, the 5' RACE reads were re-called with MiXCR into one record per CDR3 protein. The sample has 600,000 or so distinct CDR3 sequences, roughly 21% seen once. This clonotype has a handful of counts. As yet, its antigen is unknown. Germline V CDR1 and CDR2: ENHRY, SYGVKD. The V gene lost 3 bases and the J gene lost 1 base, with 9 bases spanning the gap. The CDR3 length is 15 residues. The specimen was blood. This chain joins TRBV10-3 and TRBJ2-2; D may correspond to TRBD1 or TRBD2 (5 bases each). This receptor was identified in a man between 65 and 85 years old in good health. The CDR3 sequence: CAISDGTLNTGELFF. The CDR3, as DNA: TGTGCCATCAGTGACGGGACGTTGAACACCGGGGAGCTGTTTTTT.